The rows below give T cell receptor beta chains drawn from one sample of a study of T cells after yellow fever vaccination. TCRdb re-derived calls from the 5' RACE reads in MiXCR, one entry per CDR3 protein. The sample holds about 300,000 distinct CDR3 sequences, around 8.6% seen once. The sample was CD4+ T cells sorted from PBMCs, taken 5 days after the yellow fever booster vaccination. The receptors derive from a man in his late teens or twenties who received the YFV17D yellow fever vaccine. The CDR3 runs from the conserved cysteine through the conserved F or W. Each record gives: clone size, V gene, D gene, J gene, CDR3 protein, CDR3 DNA. D genes are given only for firm matches. The size of a clone is reported for some rows only, either as once, few or many, or as a class for expanded clones.

abundance: NA
v_gene: TRBV6-1
d_gene: TRBD2
j_gene: TRBJ2-5
CDR3aa: CASSDPFGRETQYF
CDR3nt: TGTGCCAGCAGCGACCCCTTCGGGAGGGAGACCCAGTACTTC

abundance: NA
v_gene: TRBV7-9
d_gene: TRBD1
j_gene: TRBJ2-1
CDR3aa: CASSMDRWNEQFF
CDR3nt: TGTGCCAGCAGCATGGACAGGTGGAATGAGCAGTTCTTC

abundance: many
v_gene: TRBV12-3/TRBV12-4
d_gene: TRBD1
j_gene: TRBJ2-3
CDR3aa: CASSIGQGRTDTQYF
CDR3nt: TGTGCCAGCAGTATCGGACAGGGACGGACAGATACGCAGTATTTT

abundance: NA
v_gene: TRBV7-6
d_gene: NA
j_gene: TRBJ1-1
CDR3aa: CASSYDLGARDTEAFF
CDR3nt: TGTGCCAGCAGCTATGATCTAGGGGCGCGGGACACTGAAGCTTTCTTT

abundance: few
v_gene: TRBV19
d_gene: NA
j_gene: TRBJ2-3
CDR3aa: CASRSDRVTDTQYF
CDR3nt: TGTGCCAGTAGGAGCGATAGGGTCACAGATACGCAGTATTTT

abundance: NA
v_gene: TRBV6-2/TRBV6-3
d_gene: NA
j_gene: TRBJ1-5
CDR3aa: CASSYAQGGSQPQHF
CDR3nt: TGTGCCAGCAGTTACGCACAGGGAGGAAGCCAGCCCCAGCATTTT

abundance: NA
v_gene: TRBV12-3/TRBV12-4
d_gene: NA
j_gene: TRBJ2-7
CDR3aa: CASSFLSEQYF
CDR3nt: TGTGCCAGCAGTTTCCTTTCCGAGCAGTACTTC

abundance: few
v_gene: TRBV24-1
d_gene: NA
j_gene: TRBJ1-6
CDR3aa: CATRRDGDSPLHF
CDR3nt: TGTGCCACCCGGAGGGATGGGGATTCACCCCTCCACTTT

abundance: few
v_gene: TRBV19
d_gene: NA
j_gene: TRBJ2-3
CDR3aa: CASSIKRAVGTDTQYF
CDR3nt: TGTGCCAGTAGTATTAAGAGGGCAGTTGGCACAGATACGCAGTATTTT

abundance: NA
v_gene: TRBV7-2
d_gene: NA
j_gene: TRBJ1-3
CDR3aa: CASSGGASGNTIYF
CDR3nt: TGTGCCAGCAGCGGTGGGGCCTCTGGAAACACCATATATTTT

abundance: many
v_gene: TRBV12-3/TRBV12-4
d_gene: TRBD2
j_gene: TRBJ2-5
CDR3aa: CASSLGGASSETQYF
CDR3nt: TGTGCCAGCAGCCTCGGGGGGGCAAGCTCGGAGACCCAGTACTTC

abundance: NA
v_gene: TRBV4-3
d_gene: NA
j_gene: TRBJ2-7
CDR3aa: CASSPGYWREQYF
CDR3nt: TGCGCCAGCAGCCCGGGGTACTGGCGCGAGCAGTACTTC

abundance: NA
v_gene: TRBV6-5
d_gene: NA
j_gene: TRBJ2-2
CDR3aa: CASRPRSTGELFF
CDR3nt: TGTGCCAGCCGACCCCGATCTACCGGGGAGCTGTTTTTT

abundance: NA
v_gene: TRBV20-1
d_gene: NA
j_gene: TRBJ2-7
CDR3aa: CSAQKGPYEQYF
CDR3nt: TGCAGTGCCCAGAAGGGCCCCTACGAGCAGTACTTC

abundance: NA
v_gene: TRBV4-3
d_gene: NA
j_gene: TRBJ2-4
CDR3aa: CASSQVDGGLNIQYF
CDR3nt: TGCGCCAGCAGCCAAGTGGATGGGGGACTAAACATTCAGTACTTC

abundance: NA
v_gene: TRBV11-2
d_gene: NA
j_gene: TRBJ2-1
CDR3aa: CASCPGSSYNEQFF
CDR3nt: TGTGCCAGCTGTCCGGGGAGCTCCTACAATGAGCAGTTCTTC

abundance: NA
v_gene: TRBV7-2
d_gene: TRBD1
j_gene: TRBJ2-3
CDR3aa: CASSWDRGIDTQYF
CDR3nt: TGTGCCAGCAGCTGGGACAGGGGTATAGATACGCAGTATTTT

abundance: NA
v_gene: TRBV5-6
d_gene: NA
j_gene: TRBJ1-2
CDR3aa: CASSPETASYGYTF
CDR3nt: TGTGCCAGCAGCCCTGAGACGGCGAGCTATGGCTACACCTTC

abundance: NA
v_gene: TRBV6-1
d_gene: NA
j_gene: TRBJ2-3
CDR3aa: CASIRTAESTDTQYF
CDR3nt: TGTGCCAGCATCCGGACTGCTGAGAGCACAGATACGCAGTATTTT

abundance: few
v_gene: TRBV12-3/TRBV12-4
d_gene: NA
j_gene: TRBJ1-1
CDR3aa: CASNVGNTEAFF
CDR3nt: TGTGCCAGCAATGTAGGGAACACTGAAGCTTTCTTT

abundance: few
v_gene: TRBV6-1
d_gene: TRBD1
j_gene: TRBJ2-1
CDR3aa: CASRPGQGDYNEQFF
CDR3nt: TGTGCCAGCAGACCGGGACAGGGGGACTACAATGAGCAGTTCTTC

abundance: few
v_gene: TRBV6-6
d_gene: NA
j_gene: TRBJ1-1
CDR3aa: CASSDARGPGGAFF
CDR3nt: TGTGCCAGCAGCGACGCCCGCGGGCCTGGCGGAGCTTTCTTT

abundance: few
v_gene: TRBV5-1
d_gene: TRBD1
j_gene: TRBJ1-2
CDR3aa: CASSLVAGGGYGYTF
CDR3nt: TGCGCCAGCAGCTTGGTAGCAGGGGGTGGCTATGGCTACACCTTC

abundance: many
v_gene: TRBV5-6
d_gene: NA
j_gene: TRBJ2-5
CDR3aa: CASSSGPFQETQYF
CDR3nt: TGTGCCAGCAGCTCCGGACCCTTCCAAGAGACCCAGTACTTC

abundance: NA
v_gene: TRBV5-6
d_gene: NA
j_gene: TRBJ2-7
CDR3aa: CASSPWGAFYEQYF
CDR3nt: TGTGCCAGCAGCCCGTGGGGGGCTTTCTACGAGCAGTACTTC

abundance: NA
v_gene: TRBV20-1
d_gene: NA
j_gene: TRBJ2-5
CDR3aa: CSAGDSQIYGTQYF
CDR3nt: TGCAGTGCTGGAGATTCGCAGATCTACGGGACCCAGTACTTC

abundance: NA
v_gene: TRBV7-3
d_gene: NA
j_gene: TRBJ1-3
CDR3aa: CASSPGSAGNTIYF
CDR3nt: TGTGCCAGCAGCCCGGGTAGCGCTGGAAACACCATATATTTT

abundance: NA
v_gene: TRBV27
d_gene: NA
j_gene: TRBJ1-2
CDR3aa: CASSPFWGLNYGYTF
CDR3nt: TGTGCCAGCAGTCCATTTTGGGGACTTAACTATGGCTACACCTTC

abundance: few
v_gene: TRBV29-1
d_gene: TRBD1
j_gene: TRBJ1-2
CDR3aa: CSVSTGQGAYGYTF
CDR3nt: TGCAGCGTTTCCACCGGACAGGGGGCGTATGGCTACACCTTC

abundance: NA
v_gene: TRBV29-1
d_gene: TRBD2
j_gene: TRBJ2-3
CDR3aa: CSAGLAGRTDTQYF
CDR3nt: TGCAGCGCTGGACTAGCGGGGCGCACAGATACGCAGTATTTT

abundance: NA
v_gene: TRBV5-4
d_gene: NA
j_gene: TRBJ2-3
CDR3aa: CASSLFSQSGADTQYF
CDR3nt: TGTGCCAGCAGCTTGTTTTCCCAGAGTGGTGCAGATACGCAGTATTTT

abundance: NA
v_gene: TRBV6-5
d_gene: TRBD1
j_gene: TRBJ1-5
CDR3aa: CASSSRTGGGQPQHF
CDR3nt: TGTGCCAGCAGTTCCAGGACAGGGGGAGGTCAGCCCCAGCATTTT

abundance: NA
v_gene: TRBV20-1
d_gene: NA
j_gene: TRBJ1-5
CDR3aa: CSASPVGGPQHF
CDR3nt: TGCAGTGCTAGCCCCGTAGGGGGGCCCCAGCATTTT

abundance: NA
v_gene: TRBV6-2/TRBV6-3
d_gene: NA
j_gene: TRBJ2-1
CDR3aa: CASSTPTRPNEQFF
CDR3nt: TGTGCCAGCAGCACGCCGACTCGTCCCAATGAGCAGTTCTTC

abundance: NA
v_gene: TRBV6-2/TRBV6-3
d_gene: TRBD2
j_gene: TRBJ2-7
CDR3aa: CASCPGGREQYF
CDR3nt: TGTGCCAGCTGCCCGGGGGGGCGGGAGCAGTACTTC

abundance: NA
v_gene: TRBV7-2
d_gene: NA
j_gene: TRBJ1-3
CDR3aa: CASRPAERNTIYF
CDR3nt: TGTGCCAGCAGACCCGCCGAACGAAACACCATATATTTT

abundance: few
v_gene: TRBV27
d_gene: NA
j_gene: TRBJ2-2
CDR3aa: CASSFIRRNTGELFF
CDR3nt: TGTGCCAGCAGTTTCATTAGGCGGAACACCGGGGAGCTGTTTTTT

abundance: many
v_gene: TRBV7-6
d_gene: NA
j_gene: TRBJ1-2
CDR3aa: CASSLQANYGYTF
CDR3nt: TGTGCCAGCAGCTTACAGGCTAACTATGGCTACACCTTC

abundance: few
v_gene: TRBV19
d_gene: TRBD1
j_gene: TRBJ1-2
CDR3aa: CASGTAITF
CDR3nt: TGTGCCAGTGGGACAGCTATCACCTTC

abundance: few
v_gene: TRBV6-1
d_gene: NA
j_gene: TRBJ1-5
CDR3aa: CASSEGPVSNQPQHF
CDR3nt: TGTGCCAGCAGTGAAGGTCCAGTTAGCAATCAGCCCCAGCATTTT

abundance: NA
v_gene: TRBV6-5
d_gene: TRBD1
j_gene: TRBJ1-3
CDR3aa: CASSYEAGGTTIYF
CDR3nt: TGTGCCAGCAGTTACGAGGCAGGGGGGACAACCATATATTTT

abundance: NA
v_gene: TRBV18
d_gene: TRBD1
j_gene: TRBJ1-4
CDR3aa: CASSPFLAGQGETNEKLFF
CDR3nt: TGTGCCAGCTCACCCTTTTTGGCCGGACAGGGTGAAACTAATGAAAAACTGTTTTTT

abundance: NA
v_gene: TRBV11-3
d_gene: NA
j_gene: TRBJ2-1
CDR3aa: CASSSESRGEQLF
CDR3nt: TGTGCCAGCAGCTCTGAAAGTCGGGGTGAGCAGTTATTC

abundance: NA
v_gene: TRBV10-3
d_gene: NA
j_gene: TRBJ1-6
CDR3aa: CAISGAEASSYNSPLHF
CDR3nt: TGTGCCATCAGTGGGGCAGAGGCAAGCTCCTATAATTCACCCCTCCACTTT

abundance: many
v_gene: TRBV12-3/TRBV12-4
d_gene: NA
j_gene: TRBJ2-3
CDR3aa: CASSSQETDTQYF
CDR3nt: TGTGCCAGCAGTTCCCAGGAAACAGATACGCAGTATTTT

abundance: NA
v_gene: TRBV7-9
d_gene: NA
j_gene: TRBJ2-2
CDR3aa: CASSLKDNNTGELFF
CDR3nt: TGTGCCAGCAGCTTAAAGGACAACAACACCGGGGAGCTGTTTTTT

abundance: few
v_gene: TRBV20-1
d_gene: NA
j_gene: TRBJ1-4
CDR3aa: CSAIGGSTNEKLFF
CDR3nt: TGCAGTGCTATTGGAGGATCGACTAATGAAAAACTGTTTTTT

abundance: NA
v_gene: TRBV7-9
d_gene: TRBD2
j_gene: TRBJ2-1
CDR3aa: CASRPRRGARWVEQFF
CDR3nt: TGTGCCAGCAGGCCCAGGCGGGGGGCGCGGTGGGTGGAGCAGTTCTTC

abundance: few
v_gene: TRBV5-1
d_gene: NA
j_gene: TRBJ1-1
CDR3aa: CASSPLQGDTEAFF
CDR3nt: TGCGCCAGCAGCCCGCTACAGGGAGACACTGAAGCTTTCTTT

abundance: few
v_gene: TRBV7-9
d_gene: NA
j_gene: TRBJ1-4
CDR3aa: CASSRDWLTNEKLFF
CDR3nt: TGTGCCAGCAGCCGGGACTGGCTTACTAATGAAAAACTGTTTTTT

abundance: NA
v_gene: TRBV29-1
d_gene: NA
j_gene: TRBJ1-2
CDR3aa: CSVEWSGYTF
CDR3nt: TGCAGCGTTGAATGGAGTGGCTACACCTTC

abundance: NA
v_gene: TRBV12-3/TRBV12-4
d_gene: NA
j_gene: TRBJ2-7
CDR3aa: CASRPGTLPYEQYF
CDR3nt: TGTGCCAGCAGGCCCGGGACTCTACCCTACGAGCAGTACTTC

abundance: many
v_gene: TRBV20-1
d_gene: NA
j_gene: TRBJ2-5
CDR3aa: CSAPHAGGAARDQYF
CDR3nt: TGCAGTGCCCCCCACGCCGGGGGCGCGGCAAGGGACCAGTACTTC

abundance: few
v_gene: TRBV6-5
d_gene: NA
j_gene: TRBJ1-2
CDR3aa: CASSYYAGLYGYTF
CDR3nt: TGTGCCAGCAGTTACTACGCAGGCCTCTATGGCTACACCTTC

abundance: few
v_gene: TRBV20-1
d_gene: TRBD2
j_gene: TRBJ2-2
CDR3aa: CSAGLAGGGSGELFF
CDR3nt: TGCAGTGCTGGACTAGCGGGGGGGGGCAGCGGGGAGCTGTTTTTT

abundance: few
v_gene: TRBV7-2
d_gene: NA
j_gene: TRBJ1-1
CDR3aa: CASSKGVGRANTEAFF
CDR3nt: TGTGCCAGCAGCAAGGGGGTGGGCAGGGCGAACACTGAAGCTTTCTTT